These 31 T cell receptor beta chains were sequenced from one sample in a study of CD8+ T cells in alopecia areata. RNA was extracted and reverse transcribed into cDNA as the sequencing template. The protocol was immunoSEQ multiplex PCR, while the TCRdb copy is restricted to in-frame clones and leaves out a portion. The sample contains 35,000 to 45,000 clones, roughly 92% of which appear only once. Treatment here: oral pan-JAK inhibitor, 5-10 mg twice daily. The specimen comprised CD8+ T cells sorted from blood, sampled at week 24, from a patient treated with tofacitinib. These receptors all stem from a human donor with alopecia areata.

About this clone itself: This sample also contains other DNA sequences that code for the same CDR3. The rearrangement joins TRBV27 to TRBJ2-2, with unresolved D. The length of the CDR3 is 15 residues. Germline V CDR1 and CDR2: MNHEY, SMNVEV (reference sequence). V was clipped by 8 bases and J by 6 bases, with 19 bases between them. The CDR3 nucleotides read TGTGCCAGCCTCCCCCACCCGTCAATTCCCGGGGAGCTGTTTTTT. This sequence encodes CASLPHPSIPGELFF.

The J gene is TRBJ2-7, the V gene TRBV7-8; D is undetermined. This CDR3 spans 13 amino acids. The germline V gene has CDR1 SGHVS and CDR2 FQNEAQ. The germline V and J ends were trimmed by 1 base and 2 bases, with 6 bases remaining between them. The CDR3 sequence is CASSLDATYEQYF. CDR3 nucleotides: TGTGCCAGCAGCTTAGACGCTACCTACGAGCAGTACTTC.

The chain is built from TRBV7-9 and TRBJ2-3; D call uncertain. Germline loops: CDR1 SEHNR, CDR2 FQNEAQ (reference sequence). There are 14 residues in the CDR3. V lost 4 bases and J 3 bases, leaving 11 bases between the germline ends. The CDR3 DNA is TGTGCCAGCAGCTCCCCGCAGAGGACAGATACGCAGTATTTT. Translation gives CASSSPQRTDTQYF.

The chain combines TRBV28 with TRBJ2-2; D is uncertain. CDR3 length: 15 residues. CDR1 and CDR2 from the germline V gene are MDHEN and SYDVKM. V lost 6 bases to trimming and J lost 1 base, with 12 bases between them. CDR3 sequence: CASRGIRLNTGELFF. The CDR3 nucleotides read TGTGCCAGCAGGGGGATCCGATTGAACACCGGGGAGCTGTTTTTT.

The gene calls are TRBV5-6 and TRBJ2-1; the match to TRBD1 covers 9 bases. Germline trimming cut 4 bases from V and 0 bases from J; bases unmatched to any gene: 5. This CDR3 has 16 residues. Germline assignment: CDR1 SGHDT and CDR2 YYEEEE. The CDR3 protein is CASSPPGQGSYNEQFF. CDR3 nucleotides: TGTGCCAGCAGCCCCCCGGGACAGGGCTCCTACAATGAGCAGTTCTTC. Looking up the rest from reference TRBV5-6 and TRBJ2-1 gives the full variable domain: DAGVTQSPTHLIKTRGQQVTLRCSPKSGHDTVSWYQQALGQGPQFIFQYYEEEERQRGNFPDRFSGHQFPNYSSELNVNALLLGDSALYLCASSPPGQGSYNEQFFGPGTRLTVL.

A word on this clone: The sample has other DNA sequences that encode this CDR3 too. CDR3 DNA: TGCAGCGTTGATTCCCGGGACAGGGATGCCGGGGAGCTGTTTTTT. Its translation: CSVDSRDRDAGELFF. The V gene is TRBV29-1, the J gene TRBJ2-2; 9 nucleotides agree with TRBD1. V lost 3 bases to trimming and J lost 6 bases; unmatched junction nucleotides: 8. The germline CDR1 and CDR2 sequences are SQVTM and ANQGSEA. There are 15 residues in the CDR3.

The sample holds one count of this clone. The V gene is TRBV20-1, the J gene TRBJ2-1; D may be TRBD1 (5 bases). The length of the CDR3 is 11 residues. Germline V gene sequence: CDR1 DFQATT, CDR2 SNEGSKA (reference sequence). Trimming took 0 bases from V and 10 from J, leaving 7 bases between them. The CDR3 loop is CSARDHREQFF. The CDR3 nucleotides read TGCAGTGCTAGAGATCACAGGGAGCAGTTCTTC.

J is TRBJ2-7 and V is TRBV7-8, with 7 bases matching TRBD1. The CDR3 has 16 residues. V shed 5 bases and J 3 bases; nucleotides not matched to a gene: 13. The germline CDR1 and CDR2 sequences are SGHVS and FQNEAQ. Here the CDR3 reads CASSIPLGTVRYEQYF. Written as DNA, the CDR3 is TGTGCCAGCAGCATACCCTTGGGGACAGTGCGCTACGAGCAGTACTTC.

This sequence joins TRBV29-1 and TRBJ2-3; D is perhaps TRBD2 (6 bases). This CDR3 is 18 amino acids long. The germline CDR1 and CDR2 sequences are SQVTM and ANQGSEA. V was clipped by 1 base and J by 0 bases, with 20 bases between them. CDR3 protein: CSVEGAMAPEGSTDTQYF. CDR3 nucleotides: TGCAGCGTTGAAGGGGCTATGGCTCCGGAGGGGAGCACAGATACGCAGTATTTT.

The chain employs TRBV11-2 and TRBJ1-1, with a weak D call TRBD1 (5 bases). The V end lost 3 bases, the J end lost 0 bases, and 17 bases lay between the germline ends. CDR1 is SGHAT, CDR2 FQNNGV, per germline. CDR3 length equals 17 residues. The CDR3 reads CASSLIGFGAMNTEAFF. Here the CDR3 DNA reads TGTGCCAGCAGCTTGATCGGGTTTGGGGCCATGAACACTGAAGCTTTCTTT.

This chain joins TRBV4-3 and TRBJ2-5; 7 bases fit TRBD1. The end of the DNA is better explained by TRBJ2-7, so the J call may be wrong. This CDR3 has 15 amino acids. Germline loops: CDR1 LGHNA, CDR2 YSLEER. The CDR3: CASSQRGDSSYEQYF. The CDR3 DNA reads as TGCGCCAGCAGCCAAAGAGGGGACAGCTCCTACGAGCAGTACTTC.

The chain joins TRBV13 to TRBJ2-1; TRBD2 aligns across 7 bases. The CDR3 totals 18 residues. V gave up 0 bases and J gave up 0 bases; unmatched junction bases: 8. From germline, CDR1 is PRHDT and CDR2 FYEKMQ (reference sequence). CDR3: CASSLGWLAETSYNEQFF. CDR3 coding DNA: TGTGCCAGCAGCTTAGGGTGGCTAGCGGAAACCTCCTACAATGAGCAGTTCTTC.

This clone was counted once. This chain uses TRBV7-9 with TRBJ1-2; a weak D match, TRBD1 (5 bases). The germline V gene has CDR1 SEHNR and CDR2 FQNEAQ (reference sequence). This CDR3 has 13 residues. V was trimmed by 5 bases and J by 6 bases, leaving 13 bases between them. This chain's CDR3 is CASSTGFSDGYTF. CDR3 DNA sequence: TGTGCCAGCAGCACAGGTTTTTCGGATGGCTACACCTTC. Full variable domain (remainder filled in from reference TRBV7-9 and TRBJ1-2): DTGVSQNPRHKITKRGQNVTFRCDPISEHNRLYWYRQTLGQGPEFLTYFQNEAQLEKSRLLSDRFSAERPKGSFSTLEIQRTEQGDSAMYLCASSTGFSDGYTFGSGTRLTVV.

The gene calls are TRBV30 and TRBJ2-1; tentatively, D is TRBD1 or TRBD2 (5 bases each). Per the germline V gene, CDR1 is GTSNPN and CDR2 is SVGIG (reference sequence). The V end lost 3 bases, the J end lost 8 bases, and 14 bases lay between the germline ends. CDR3 size: 13 residues. The CDR3 protein is CAWRMGVGDEQFF. DNA of the CDR3: TGTGCCTGGAGAATGGGGGTGGGCGATGAGCAGTTCTTC.

The chain uses TRBV30 and TRBJ1-5; D gene ambiguous. With 3 bases removed from V and 6 bases from J, the gap between germline ends came to 15 bases. Germline V gene lookup returns CDR1 GTSNPN and CDR2 SVGIG (reference sequence). The CDR3 length is 14 residues. The CDR3 DNA reads TGTGCCTGGAGCGGTGGGATTGGTGCTCAGCCCCAGCATTTT. As protein: CAWSGGIGAQPQHF.

This chain links TRBV30 with TRBJ2-3; D remains ambiguous. Germline V gene sequence: CDR1 GTSNPN, CDR2 SVGIG (reference sequence). The CDR3 loop spans 15 amino acids. V was clipped by 2 bases and J by 3 bases, with 15 bases between them. DNA for the CDR3: TGTGCCTGGAGTCACGGCGTGGTGCCTACAGATACGCAGTATTTT. Translated, it gives CAWSHGVVPTDTQYF.

The chain couples TRBV27 to TRBJ2-5; TRBD2 matches 15 bases. Trimming took 5 bases from V and 0 from J; bases not matched to a gene: 7. In germline, CDR1 is MNHEY, CDR2 SMNVEV (reference sequence). This CDR3 comprises 18 residues. The CDR3 DNA sequence: TGTGCCAGCAGTCCTCCGGGACTAGCGGGGGGATACCAAGAGACCCAGTACTTC. Translation: CASSPPGLAGGYQETQYF.

The genes are TRBV15 and TRBJ2-1; D remains unclear. This CDR3 contains 15 residues. Germline lookup yields CDR1 LNHNV and CDR2 YYDKDF (reference sequence). V dropped 5 bases and J dropped 0 bases, with 11 bases sitting between them. The CDR3 sequence is CATSERRSSYNEQFF. The DNA of the CDR3 is TGTGCCACCAGCGAGCGAAGAAGCTCCTACAATGAGCAGTTCTTC.

This sequence joins TRBV29-1 and TRBJ2-5; D is perhaps TRBD1 (6 bases). The CDR3 consists of 14 residues. Trimming removed 2 bases from V and 3 bases from J, with 13 bases in between. Germline V gene sequence: CDR1 SQVTM, CDR2 ANQGSEA. CDR3 bases: TGCAGCGTTGAACCCAGGGGTCAGAAAGAGACCCAGTACTTC. This encodes CSVEPRGQKETQYF.

CDR3 sequence (DNA): TGTGCCAGTAGTATCGCCGAGGGGTCCTACGAGCAGTACTTC. Translating it yields CASSIAEGSYEQYF. The chain is built from TRBV19 and TRBJ2-7; D possibly matches TRBD1 or TRBD2 (5 bases each). CDR1 LNHDA and CDR2 SQIVND come from the germline V gene (reference sequence). V lost 3 bases and J lost 1, with 10 bases in between. This CDR3 region has 14 residues. The whole variable domain, filled in from reference TRBV19 and TRBJ2-7, reads DGGITQSPKYLFRKEGQNVTLSCEQNLNHDAMYWYRQDPGQGLRLIYYSQIVNDFQKGDIAEGYSVSREKKESFPLTVTSAQKNPTAFYLCASSIAEGSYEQYFGPGTRLTVT.

This clone was counted only a few times. The chain uses TRBV6-5 and TRBJ2-5; no reliable D call. With the DNA end fitting TRBJ2-7 better, the J assignment may be wrong. This CDR3 contains 12 residues. Germline lookup yields CDR1 MNHEY and CDR2 SVGAGI. The CDR3 DNA sequence: TGTGCCGCGAACAGCGCCAACTACGAGCAGTACTTC. Its protein is CAANSANYEQYF.

V gene TRBV7-9 combines with J gene TRBJ2-5; either TRBD1 or TRBD2 may supply D (5 bases each). This CDR3 comprises 13 residues. V was clipped by 8 bases and J by 1 base, with 11 bases between them. Germline CDR1 and CDR2: SEHNR and FQNEAQ (reference sequence). CDR3: CASLPGPQETQYF. The CDR3 bases are TGTGCCAGCTTACCGGGACCCCAAGAGACCCAGTACTTC.

This clone was seen a single time. The V gene is TRBV19, the J gene TRBJ2-7; 10 positions match TRBD2. Germline CDR1 reads LNHDA; CDR2 reads SQIVND (reference sequence). V trimming: 5 bases; J trimming: 3 bases; junction bases outside the gene matches: 16. The CDR3 has 18 amino acids. The CDR3 loop is CASSGNLAGALTRYEQYF. Written as DNA, the CDR3 is TGTGCCAGTAGTGGAAACCTAGCGGGGGCCCTAACCCGCTACGAGCAGTACTTC.

The chain carries TRBV5-4 and TRBJ2-7; no clear D. The CDR3 runs to 15 residues. Between the trimmed V and J ends, which lost 2 bases and 0 bases, there was a span of 12 bases. Germline loops: CDR1 SGHNT, CDR2 YYREEE (reference sequence). CDR3 amino acids: CASSFSDMSSYEQYF. The CDR3 nucleotides are TGTGCCAGCAGCTTCTCCGACATGAGCTCCTACGAGCAGTACTTC.

This clone occurred a few times. The chain is built from TRBV7-2 and TRBJ2-3; D is uncertain. The CDR3 is 13 amino acids. With 4 bases removed from V and 0 bases from J, the gap between germline ends came to 5 bases. Per germline, CDR1 SGHTA and CDR2 FQGNSA. The DNA of the CDR3 is TGTGCCAGCAGCTCTATTAGCACAGATACGCAGTATTTT. Its protein product is CASSSISTDTQYF. The variable domain in full, with the rest retrieved from reference TRBV7-2 and TRBJ2-3, is GAGVSQSPSNKVTEKGKDVELRCDPISGHTALYWYRQSLGQGLEFLIYFQGNSAPDKSGLPSDRFSAERTGGSVSTLTIQRTQQEDSAVYLCASSSISTDTQYFGPGTRLTVL.

V gene TRBV7-2 combines with J gene TRBJ2-7; D gene ambiguous. Germline values: CDR1 SGHTA, CDR2 FQGNSA. This CDR3 is 16 amino acids long. Trimming cost V 5 bases and J 1 base, with 18 bases left between them. CDR3 nucleotides: TGTGCCAGCAGCGTAGACCGGGCAAAACTTTCCTACGAGCAGTACTTC. Translating it yields CASSVDRAKLSYEQYF. The full variable domain, in which reference TRBV7-2 and TRBJ2-7 provide the parts outside the CDR3, is GAGVSQSPSNKVTEKGKDVELRCDPISGHTALYWYRQSLGQGLEFLIYFQGNSAPDKSGLPSDRFSAERTGGSVSTLTIQRTQQEDSAVYLCASSVDRAKLSYEQYFGPGTRLTVT.

The chain has TRBV6-5 and TRBJ2-5; D unclear. The V gene's germline CDR1 is MNHEY and CDR2 SVGAGI. V lost 8 bases and J lost 4, with 20 bases in between. The CDR3 is 15 amino acids. CDR3 residues: CASYSGGEVTETQYF. DNA of the CDR3: TGTGCCAGCTATAGTGGCGGAGAGGTGACAGAGACCCAGTACTTC.

The chain uses TRBV6-4 and TRBJ2-2; no clear D. Germline V lookup: CDR1 MRHNA, CDR2 SNTAGT. This CDR3 has 13 residues. Trimming stripped 2 bases from V and 3 bases from J, with 4 bases between. CDR3: CASSDRDTGELFF. In DNA form, the CDR3 reads TGTGCCAGCAGTGACAGGGACACCGGGGAGCTGTTTTTT.

The CDR3 protein is CASGGGDPFNRTQYF. The CDR3 nucleotides are TGCGCCAGCGGAGGGGGCGATCCCTTTAATCGTACCCAGTACTTC. The genes are TRBV5-1 and TRBJ2-5; D is possibly TRBD1 (7 bases). V was trimmed by 7 bases and J by 8 bases, leaving 24 bases between them. Germline-derived CDR1 and CDR2 are SGHRS and YFSETQ. The CDR3 consists of 15 residues.

The rearrangement joins TRBV5-1 to TRBJ1-5; 12 bases are shared with TRBD1. The CDR3 covers 15 residues. From germline, CDR1 is SGHRS and CDR2 YFSETQ. V was clipped by 4 bases and J by 6 bases; unmatched bases: 5. The CDR3: CASSPGQGAGQPQHF. The CDR3 DNA is TGCGCCAGCAGCCCGGGACAGGGGGCGGGTCAGCCCCAGCATTTT.

The chain joins TRBV7-7 to TRBJ2-2; D possibly uses TRBD1 or TRBD2 (5 bases each). The germline CDR1 and CDR2 sequences are SSHAT and FNYEAQ (reference sequence). CDR3 length: 12 residues. CDR3 residues: CGCLGDTGELFF. Written as DNA, the CDR3 is TGTGGATGCCTGGGGGACACCGGGGAGCTGTTTTTT.